This is a list of T cell receptor beta chains from one sample in a study of OX40 agonist ivuxolimab in advanced cancers. Only in-frame clones appear in the TCRdb table, and some are missing; sequencing was by immunoSEQ multiplex PCR. The sample has tens of thousands of clones; 75% to 90% are singletons. Sequences were derived from CD4+ or CD8+ T cells sorted from blood, sampled in a trial of the OX40 agonist ivuxolimab. The receptors were gathered from an adult with an advanced solid tumor such as melanoma, head and neck, liver or kidney cancer. Each CDR3 is given without its conserved first and last residue.

j_gene	v_gene	CDR3aa
TRBJ1-6	TRBV14	ASSATPGSNSPLH
TRBJ1-3	TRBV7-4	ASSSPEVKPSGNTIY
TRBJ2-2	TRBV5-5	ASSLARGQGAGTGELF
TRBJ2-2	TRBV7-3	ASSLDSGVTGELF
TRBJ2-3	TRBV6-5	ASRRGPSTDTQY
TRBJ2-1	TRBV19	ASRDRGPGNEQF
TRBJ1-1	TRBV7-8	ASSLVVPEAF
TRBJ2-3	TRBV19	ASTEGGRRTDTQY
TRBJ2-3	TRBV28	ASSLLASGQSTDTQY
TRBJ1-1	TRBV28	ATTDPWNTEAF
TRBJ1-3	TRBV7-2	ASSLGRGGNTIY
TRBJ2-1	TRBV6-5	ASSYSGASYNEQF
TRBJ1-1	TRBV30	AWGPQREAF
TRBJ1-1	TRBV2	ASAYGTYPTEAF
TRBJ2-3	TRBV11-3	ASSFREDTQY
TRBJ1-3	TRBV7-2	ASSAPGGAGNTIY
TRBJ2-7	TRBV21-1	ASSNKAGLAGGYEQY
TRBJ2-2	TRBV7-3	ASRPALMNTGELF
TRBJ1-2	TRBV6-6	ASSYLHVYGYT
TRBJ1-1	TRBV19	ASSMNRREAF
TRBJ2-5	TRBV5-1	ASSPHQETQY